The 14 T cell receptor beta chains given below trace back to one sample, sequenced in a study of cytomegalovirus exposure and HLA in healthy donors. The PCR contained 60 Vbeta and 13 Jbeta primers. Some clones are missing from TCRdb's copy, which holds only in-frame ones; the method was immunoSEQ multiplex PCR. This sample has about 140,000 clones, with around 80% found just once. Sequencing was performed on PBMCs. The receptors derive from a male donor in good health and CMV-seronegative.

The V gene is TRBV13, the J gene TRBJ1-2; 7 positions match TRBD1. J was trimmed by 6 bases and V by 1 base; bases with no gene match: 5. Germline loops: CDR1 PRHDT, CDR2 FYEKMQ (reference sequence). CDR3 length: 14 residues. CDR3 sequence reads: CASSLALQGNGYTF. The CDR3 nucleotides read TGTGCCAGCAGCTTAGCCCTACAGGGGAATGGCTACACCTTC.

The J gene is TRBJ1-4, the V gene TRBV5-1, with 11 bases matching TRBD1. V dropped 1 base and J dropped 8; count of bases not matched to a gene: 10. In germline, CDR1 is SGHRS, CDR2 YFSETQ. This CDR3 spans 17 amino acids. CDR3: CASSLLPGQGVREKLFF. In DNA, the CDR3 is TGCGCCAGCAGCTTGCTACCGGGACAGGGGGTCAGGGAAAAACTGTTTTTT.

This chain joins TRBV7-6 and TRBJ2-3; TRBD1 is a possible D gene (7 bases). Germline V lookup: CDR1 SGHVS, CDR2 FNYEAQ. The CDR3 length is 16 residues. Trimming removed 2 bases at V and 0 bases at J, with 12 bases between. The CDR3 region is CASSLQGGPSTDTQYF. The CDR3 region has the DNA TGTGCCAGCAGCTTACAGGGGGGCCCTAGCACAGATACGCAGTATTTT.

This clone was counted between two and nine times. The chain employs TRBV7-9 and TRBJ2-3; no firm D call. Trimming cost V 4 bases and J 2 bases, with 4 bases left between them. CDR1 SEHNR and CDR2 FQNEAQ come from the germline V gene (reference sequence). The CDR3 runs 12 residues. CDR3 sequence: CASSSLTDTQYF. DNA of the CDR3: TGTGCCAGCAGCTCTCTCACAGATACGCAGTATTTT.

The chain has TRBV7-2 and TRBJ1-2; D is possibly TRBD1 (5 bases). CDR1 and CDR2 (germline): SGHTA, FQGNSA. This CDR3 spans 12 amino acids. V was clipped by 8 bases and J by 12 bases, with 19 bases between them. The CDR3 spells CASGPNRQKNTF. Written as DNA, the CDR3 is TGTGCCAGCGGCCCGAACAGGCAGAAGAACACCTTC.

This chain connects TRBV10-2 to TRBJ1-1; D is unresolved. Per the germline V gene, CDR1 is WSHSY and CDR2 is SAAADI. CDR3 length equals 12 residues. V lost 3 bases, J lost 5 bases, and 7 bases lay in between. CDR3 DNA sequence: TGCGCCAGCAGTGAATGGGAGACTGAAGCTTTCTTT. As protein: CASSEWETEAFF.

The chain has TRBV29-1 and TRBJ1-4, with TRBD1 matching 7 bases. V lost 7 bases and J lost 6; bases outside the gene matches: 5. The V gene's germline CDR1 is SQVTM and CDR2 ANQGSEA. There are 12 residues in the CDR3. The CDR3 nucleotides read TGCAGCGCCCTGCAGGGGGATGAAAAACTGTTTTTT. Protein: CSALQGDEKLFF.

CDR3 region: CASSFVQGTGELFF. The CDR3 DNA follows: TGTGCCAGCAGCTTCGTCCAGGGCACCGGGGAGCTGTTTTTT. V usage is TRBV11-2 and J usage is TRBJ2-2; perhaps TRBD1 as D (5 bases). The V gene's germline CDR1 is SGHAT and CDR2 FQNNGV. Trimming left V 3 bases short and J 4 bases short, with 9 bases between. This CDR3 is 14 amino acids long.

The V and J genes are TRBV10-1 and TRBJ2-7; 7 bases are a match to TRBD1. The germline V gene encodes CDR1 WNHNN and CDR2 SYGVQD (reference sequence). Unmatched junction bases numbered 3, after V lost 2 bases and J lost 2 bases. This CDR3 comprises 14 residues. The CDR3, as DNA: TGCGCCAGCAGTGAGACAGGGGAAGCCTACGAGCAGTACTTC. Translating it yields CASSETGEAYEQYF.

V usage is TRBV7-3 and J usage is TRBJ2-3, with a possible D match to TRBD2 (5 bases). This CDR3 region has 15 residues. The germline CDR1 and CDR2 sequences are SGHTA and FQGTGA. The V end was cut by 5 bases, the J end by 2 bases, with 14 bases between. CDR3 sequence (DNA): TGTGCCAGCAGCCCCCGCCCCGGGGACACAGATACGCAGTATTTT. Encoded protein: CASSPRPGDTDTQYF.

This clone was found a few times. The chain joins TRBV28 to TRBJ1-1; a weak D match, TRBD1 (5 bases). The CDR3 sequence is 14 residues long. Trimming took off 7 bases at V and 0 bases at J, with 12 bases between the two ends. Germline V CDR1 and CDR2: MDHEN, SYDVKM. The CDR3 coding sequence is TGTGCCAGCATCGGGGGGGGAATGAACACTGAAGCTTTCTTT. Translating it yields CASIGGGMNTEAFF.

The CDR3 protein is CSVEVPGRGGFPGRFQFF. CDR3 bases: TGCAGCGTTGAAGTCCCTGGGCGGGGCGGATTCCCCGGGAGGTTTCAGTTCTTC. The chain joins TRBV29-1 to TRBJ2-1, with 7 bases that match TRBD2. The CDR3 contains 18 residues. Germline CDR1 reads SQVTM; CDR2 reads ANQGSEA. V shed 1 base, J shed 13 bases, and the junction held 25 bases outside the gene matches.

This sequence joins TRBV19 and TRBJ2-3, with a weak D call TRBD1 (6 bases). The CDR3 is 16 residues long. Germline lookup yields CDR1 LNHDA and CDR2 SQIVND (reference sequence). The V end was cut by 3 bases, the J end by 3 bases, with 16 bases between. The CDR3 sequence: CASSIRRGSWTDTQYF. The CDR3 DNA follows: TGTGCCAGTAGTATCCGCAGGGGATCTTGGACAGATACGCAGTATTTT.

This chain uses TRBV2 with TRBJ2-3; 7 nucleotides line up with TRBD2. This CDR3 region has 13 residues. The trim removed 8 bases at V and 6 bases at J, leaving 8 bases unmatched. Germline CDR1 and CDR2: SNHLY and FYNNEI. CDR3 amino acids: CASGEGLGDTQYF. CDR3 nucleotides: TGTGCCAGCGGGGAGGGCCTTGGGGATACGCAGTATTTT.